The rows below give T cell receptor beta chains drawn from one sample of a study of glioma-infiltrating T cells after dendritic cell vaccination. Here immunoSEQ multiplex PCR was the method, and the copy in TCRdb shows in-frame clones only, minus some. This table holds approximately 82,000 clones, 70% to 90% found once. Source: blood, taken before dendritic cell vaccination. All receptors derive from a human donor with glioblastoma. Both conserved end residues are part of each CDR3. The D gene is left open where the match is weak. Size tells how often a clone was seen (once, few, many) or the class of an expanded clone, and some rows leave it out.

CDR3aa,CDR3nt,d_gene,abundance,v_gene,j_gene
CASTLRDSAGGYTF,TGTGCCAGTACCCTAAGGGACAGCGCGGGAGGCTACACCTTC,TRBD1,-,TRBV19,TRBJ1-2
CASNLGQGAATEAFF,TGCGCCAGCAACTTGGGACAGGGGGCGGCCACTGAAGCTTTCTTT,TRBD1,-,TRBV5-1,TRBJ1-1
CASSWGPGRGYTF,TGCGCCAGCAGCTGGGGGCCGGGGAGAGGCTACACCTTC,-,-,TRBV5-1,TRBJ1-2
CASEGVSNQPQHF,TGTGCCAGCGAGGGAGTCAGCAATCAGCCCCAGCATTTT,-,-,TRBV6-6,TRBJ1-5
CATETAGPGTGAGYTF,TGTGCCACCGAGACGGCAGGGCCCGGGACTGGCGCGGGCTACACCTTC,-,once,TRBV25-1,TRBJ1-2
CASSVVGAGGPTGELFF,TGTGCCAGCAGCGTAGTCGGAGCGGGGGGCCCCACCGGGGAGCTGTTTTTT,TRBD2,-,TRBV9,TRBJ2-2
CASSDHWGGRLAKNIQYF,TGTGCCAGCAGTGACCACTGGGGGGGGAGACTAGCCAAAAACATTCAGTACTTC,TRBD2,-,TRBV2,TRBJ2-4
CASSKGQENTEAFF,TGTGCCAGCAGCAAAGGACAGGAGAACACTGAAGCTTTCTTT,TRBD1,-,TRBV6-1,TRBJ1-1
CASSSGLALSSYEQYF,TGTGCCAGCAGCTCCGGACTAGCGCTCAGCTCCTACGAGCAGTACTTC,TRBD2,-,TRBV11-3,TRBJ2-7
CSVRLVQETQYF,TGCAGCGTGAGACTTGTCCAAGAGACCCAGTACTTC,-,once,TRBV29-1,TRBJ2-5
CASSGVGEGEKLFF,TGTGCCAGCAGTGGGGTCGGGGAGGGTGAAAAACTGTTTTTT,-,-,TRBV2,TRBJ1-4
CASSASSTPSGNTIYF,TGTGCCAGCAGCGCGTCCTCGACACCCTCTGGAAACACCATATATTTT,-,-,TRBV9,TRBJ1-3
CARDSGSPGEQFF,TGTGCCAGAGATAGCGGGAGTCCCGGTGAGCAGTTCTTC,TRBD2,once,TRBV27,TRBJ2-1
CASPRGGAEQYF,TGTGCCAGCCCCCGCGGGGGGGCCGAGCAGTACTTC,TRBD2,-,TRBV9,TRBJ2-7
CASHNQGMPEQYF,TGTGCTAGTCACAACCAGGGGATGCCCGAGCAGTACTTC,-,-,TRBV12-5,TRBJ2-7
CASRFTSGSYNEQFF,TGCGCCAGCAGGTTTACTAGCGGCTCCTACAATGAGCAGTTCTTC,TRBD2,-,TRBV5-1,TRBJ2-1
CASSIGPSGSTGELFF,TGTGCCAGTAGTATAGGGCCTAGCGGGAGCACCGGGGAGCTGTTTTTT,TRBD2,-,TRBV19,TRBJ2-2
CASSAGQAYEQYF,TGTGCCAGCAGCGCCGGACAGGCCTACGAGCAGTACTTC,TRBD1,-,TRBV6-6,TRBJ2-7
CASSLRQGNYGYTF,TGTGCCAGCAGCCTCCGACAGGGTAACTATGGCTACACCTTC,TRBD1,-,TRBV11-3,TRBJ1-2
CASSYSTERGYEQYF,TGTGCCAGCAGTTACTCGACGGAAAGGGGCTACGAGCAGTACTTC,-,-,TRBV6-5,TRBJ2-7
CASRRNEQYF,TGTGCCAGCCGGCGGAACGAGCAGTACTTC,-,-,TRBV28,TRBJ2-7
CASSVPGGYLETQYF,TGTGCCAGCAGTGTCCCAGGGGGGTACCTAGAGACCCAGTACTTC,-,-,TRBV25-1,TRBJ2-5
CASGPGLAIHEQYF,TGTGCTAGTGGTCCGGGACTAGCGATCCACGAGCAGTACTTC,TRBD2,few,TRBV12-5,TRBJ2-7
CASSLETGDNYGYTF,TGTGCCAGTAGTTTGGAGACAGGCGATAACTATGGCTACACCTTC,-,-,TRBV19,TRBJ1-2
CASSLDGSSYEQYF,TGCGCCAGCAGCTTGGACGGGAGCTCCTACGAGCAGTACTTC,-,-,TRBV5-1,TRBJ2-7
CASSPTRGSGGYNEQFF,TGTGCCAGCAGCCCGACCCGGGGCAGCGGGGGGTACAATGAGCAGTTCTTC,TRBD2,-,TRBV7-9,TRBJ2-1
CATSPGGTSDTQYF,TGTGCCACCAGCCCAGGGGGCACATCAGATACGCAGTATTTT,TRBD1,-,TRBV15,TRBJ2-3
CASSLVRGDRTQYF,TGTGCCAGCAGCCTGGTTCGGGGTGATAGGACCCAGTACTTC,-,-,TRBV5-4,TRBJ2-5
CASSPEAGGWNEQFF,TGTGCCAGCAGCCCCGAGGCGGGGGGGTGGAATGAGCAGTTCTTC,TRBD2,once,TRBV2,TRBJ2-1
CASSSTGARGEQYF,TGTGCCAGCAGCTCGACAGGAGCGAGGGGCGAGCAGTACTTC,-,-,TRBV11-2,TRBJ2-7
CASSVGPGDYGYTF,TGTGCCAGCAGCGTAGGTCCCGGAGACTATGGCTACACCTTC,-,-,TRBV9,TRBJ1-2
CASSWREGGSDTQYF,TGTGCCAGCAGTTGGCGGGAGGGAGGGTCCGATACGCAGTATTTT,TRBD2,-,TRBV25-1,TRBJ2-3
CASSPSLAYSYGYTF,TGCGCCAGCAGCCCCAGTCTCGCGTACAGCTATGGCTACACCTTC,-,-,TRBV4-1,TRBJ1-2
CASRGLAGDNEQFF,TGTGCCAGCAGGGGACTAGCGGGAGACAATGAGCAGTTCTTC,TRBD2,-,TRBV6-1,TRBJ2-1
CASSRGQGRDTF,TGTGCCAGCAGCCGAGGACAGGGAAGGGACACCTTC,TRBD1,-,TRBV6-5,TRBJ1-2
CASSEFGQGAEAFF,TGTGCCAGCTCAGAGTTCGGACAGGGGGCTGAAGCTTTCTTT,TRBD1,-,TRBV18,TRBJ1-1
CASSPYPGEGQPQHF,TGTGCCAGCAGTCCCTATCCAGGGGAGGGACAGCCCCAGCATTTT,-,-,TRBV6-5,TRBJ1-5
CASSLNRDRGDEQYF,TGTGCCAGCAGTTTAAACCGGGACAGGGGCGACGAGCAGTACTTC,TRBD1,-,TRBV27,TRBJ2-7
CASSLGARAGNQPQHF,TGTGCCAGCAGCTTAGGGGCCAGGGCGGGCAATCAGCCCCAGCATTTT,-,-,TRBV11-2,TRBJ1-5
CASSSQTGYSGNTIYF,TGCGCCAGCAGCTCGCAGACAGGTTACTCTGGAAACACCATATATTTT,-,-,TRBV5-1,TRBJ1-3
CASRYRGPGELFF,TGTGCCAGCAGATACAGGGGGCCCGGGGAGCTGTTTTTT,TRBD1,-,TRBV27,TRBJ2-2
CASSLAAGGQETQYF,TGCGCCAGCAGCTTGGCTGCGGGCGGCCAGGAGACCCAGTACTTC,-,-,TRBV5-1,TRBJ2-5
CASSFRGNTYEQYF,TGTGCCAGCAGCTTCAGGGGAAACACCTACGAGCAGTACTTC,-,-,TRBV7-2,TRBJ2-7
CASSYWGRRNTGELFF,TGTGCCAGCAGTTACTGGGGGCGCAGGAACACCGGGGAGCTGTTTTTT,-,-,TRBV27,TRBJ2-2